These 31 T cell receptor beta chains share one sample of origin, sequenced in a study of response to subunit inactivated influenza vaccine. TCRdb called the RT-PCR reads again in MiXCR, with one record for every CDR3 protein. The data hold about 780,000 distinct CDR3 sequences, with around 18% observed a single time. Source: PBMCs from blood, taken roughly 5 days after vaccination. Source of these receptors: a man aged 45-60 years who received an inactivated influenza vaccine.

The sample holds a few counts of this clonotype. This chain uses TRBV5-4 with TRBJ2-5; possible D gene TRBD1, 6 bases. Germline assignment: CDR1 SGHNT and CDR2 YYREEE (reference sequence). This CDR3 contains 17 residues. V was clipped by 5 bases and J by 5 bases, with 25 bases between them. The CDR3 sequence: CASRSGYGVYQGETQYF. The CDR3, as DNA: TGTGCCAGCAGATCGGGGTACGGGGTCTACCAGGGGGAGACCCAGTACTTC.

V usage is TRBV20-1 and J usage is TRBJ2-5, with D unclear. The V gene's germline CDR1 is DFQATT and CDR2 SNEGSKA (reference sequence). Trimming took 5 bases from V and 4 from J, leaving 5 bases between them. This CDR3 comprises 10 residues. In DNA, the CDR3 is TGCAGTGCTGAAAGAGAGACCCAGTACTTC. Translating it yields CSAERETQYF.

This clonotype was detected only a few times. The CDR3 is CASRPQETQYF. The CDR3 nucleotides are TGTGCCAGCCGGCCCCAAGAGACCCAGTACTTC. The chain has TRBV12-3 or TRBV12-4 and TRBJ2-5; D call uncertain. Deletions cut 8 bases from V and 1 base from J, with 5 bases between. The CDR3 loop spans 11 amino acids.

V is TRBV20-1 and J is TRBJ2-2; tentative D call: TRBD1 (6 bases). The length of the CDR3 is 16 residues. CDR1 and CDR2 from the germline V gene are DFQATT and SNEGSKA (reference sequence). The V gene lost 0 bases and the J gene lost 4 bases, with 15 bases spanning the gap. DNA for the CDR3: TGCAGTGCTAGAGATACCGACAGGTTTCTCACCGGGGAGCTGTTTTTT. As protein: CSARDTDRFLTGELFF.

The rearrangement links TRBV4-2 to TRBJ2-5; 8 bases are shared with TRBD2. With 0 bases clipped from V and 10 bases from J, the junction kept 10 bases outside the gene matches. From germline, CDR1 is LGHNA and CDR2 YNFKEQ. The CDR3 is made up of 15 amino acids. The CDR3: CASSQDLSGGRDQYF. CDR3 sequence (DNA): TGTGCCAGCAGCCAAGATCTAAGCGGGGGTCGGGACCAGTACTTC.

This CDR3 reads CASKPEDSSYEQYF. The CDR3 DNA reads TGTGCCAGCAAACCCGAGGACTCTTCCTACGAGCAGTACTTC. The rearrangement uses TRBV6-2 or TRBV6-3 and TRBJ2-7; the D gene is possibly TRBD2 (5 bases). The V end lost 7 bases, the J end lost 1 base, and 14 bases lay between the germline ends. This CDR3 region has 14 residues. CDR1 and CDR2 from the germline V gene are MNHEY and SVGEGT.

This chain joins TRBV10-3 and TRBJ2-1, with a tentative D call TRBD1 (5 bases). CDR1 and CDR2 (germline): ENHRY, SYGVKD. V lost 4 bases to trimming and J lost 0 bases, with 16 bases between them. The CDR3 sequence is 17 residues long. CDR3 DNA: TGTGCCATCAGTGGAAGAACAGGTCCCCTCTCCTACAATGAGCAGTTCTTC. The encoded protein is CAISGRTGPLSYNEQFF.

This clonotype was seen a few times. V gene TRBV5-1 combines with J gene TRBJ1-1; D is unresolved. Deletions cut 6 bases from V and 2 bases from J, with 11 bases between. The CDR3 has 13 amino acids. From germline, CDR1 is SGHRS and CDR2 YFSETQ. CDR3 DNA sequence: TGCGCCAGCAATCGGGCAGATAACACTGAAGCTTTCTTT. Its translation is CASNRADNTEAFF.

The table lists this clonotype with many counts. The chain has TRBV6-2 or TRBV6-3 and TRBJ2-7, with D unclear. Germline CDR1 is MNHEY and CDR2 is SVGEGT. Trimming pared 2 bases from V and 2 bases from J, leaving 13 bases between. The CDR3 spans 15 residues. The DNA for the CDR3 is TGTGCCAGCAGTTACGGCACTTCGTCTACCTACGAGCAGTACTTC. This codes for CASSYGTSSTYEQYF.

The rearrangement links TRBV7-6 to TRBJ2-7; 8 bases line up with TRBD1. This CDR3 comprises 16 residues. The germline gives CDR1 SGHVS, CDR2 FNYEAQ. V was pared by 2 bases and J by 5 bases, with 11 bases of the junction left unmatched. The CDR3 DNA reads TGTGCCAGCAGCTTACAAGTCCGGACAGGGTCTAACGAGCAGTACTTC. Its translation is CASSLQVRTGSNEQYF.

This clonotype appeared a few times. The genes are TRBV20-1 and TRBJ2-3, with D hard to call. Germline V CDR1 and CDR2: DFQATT, SNEGSKA (reference sequence). CDR3 length: 15 residues. Trimming stripped 2 bases from V and 1 base from J, with 13 bases between. CDR3 loop: CSARKALGRTDTQYF. The CDR3 DNA is TGCAGTGCTAGAAAAGCCCTAGGTCGCACAGATACGCAGTATTTT.

The V call is TRBV28, the J call TRBJ1-6, with 10 bases identical to TRBD1. V trimming: 8 bases; J trimming: 8 bases; junction bases outside the gene matches: 6. Germline assignment: CDR1 MDHEN and CDR2 SYDVKM. This CDR3 region has 14 residues. CDR3 DNA: TGTGCCAGCGAGCCCGGGACAGGGGATTCACCCCTCCACTTT. It is translated as CASEPGTGDSPLHF. The complete variable domain, with remaining parts taken from reference TRBV28 and TRBJ1-6, reads DVKVTQSSRYLVKRTGEKVFLECVQDMDHENMFWYRQDPGLGLRLIYFSYDVKMKEKGDIPEGYSVSREKKERFSLILESASTNQTSMYLCASEPGTGDSPLHFGNGTRLTVT.

This clonotype came up a few times. The chain recombines TRBV5-1 with TRBJ2-1; 8 positions agree with TRBD1. The trim removed 4 bases at V and 6 bases at J, leaving 6 bases unmatched. CDR3 length: 14 amino acids. The germline gives CDR1 SGHRS, CDR2 YFSETQ. CDR3 loop: CASSPRTGPNEQFF. CDR3 nucleotides: TGCGCCAGCAGCCCCCGGACAGGGCCCAATGAGCAGTTCTTC.

The chain joins TRBV12-3 or TRBV12-4 to TRBJ2-7, with TRBD1 as a possible D gene (9 bases). The CDR3 is 15 residues long. The germline V and J ends were trimmed by 8 bases and 4 bases, with 21 bases remaining between them. The CDR3 protein is CASGSSGGQGYEQYF. In nucleotides, the CDR3 is TGTGCCAGCGGAAGCAGCGGGGGACAGGGATACGAGCAGTACTTC.

Concerning this clonotype itself: Being one base from a much bigger clone, this may be a read error. V usage is TRBV6-5 and J usage is TRBJ1-1; D not certain. The V gene lost 2 bases and the J gene lost 0 bases, with 7 bases spanning the gap. Germline CDR1 is MNHEY and CDR2 is SVGAGI. This CDR3 has 14 amino acids. CDR3 sequence: CASSYGQVNTEAFF. The CDR3 DNA reads TGTGCCAGCAGTTACGGGCAGGTGAACACTGAAGCTTTCTTT.

The CDR3 here is CASSLGRQGLIEQYF. In DNA form, the CDR3 reads TGTGCCAGCAGTTTAGGTCGGCAGGGGCTGATCGAGCAGTACTTC. J is TRBJ2-7 and V is TRBV28, with a possible D match to TRBD1 (6 bases). The ends were cut back, 2 bases at V and 6 bases at J, with 17 bases in the middle. The V gene's germline CDR1 is MDHEN and CDR2 SYDVKM. The CDR3 has 15 amino acids.

This clonotype was seen only once. V gene TRBV7-6 combines with J gene TRBJ2-3, with TRBD2 matching over 10 bases. With V trimmed by 0 bases and J by 4 bases, 7 bases remained unmatched. This CDR3 comprises 17 residues. Germline V CDR1 and CDR2: SGHVS, FNYEAQ. CDR3 in DNA: TGTGCCAGCAGCTTAGCGGTTAGGCTAGCGGGAGCAGATACGCAGTATTTT. Translated, it gives CASSLAVRLAGADTQYF.

The genes are TRBV28 and TRBJ2-3, with D uncertain. Germline assignment: CDR1 MDHEN and CDR2 SYDVKM. This CDR3 is built from 13 residues. Trimming removed 10 bases from V and 8 bases from J, with 19 bases in between. The CDR3 here is CAIGAGLPGTQYF. The CDR3, as DNA: TGTGCCATCGGCGCCGGGCTCCCCGGTACGCAGTATTTT.

This clonotype was seen a few times. The J gene is TRBJ2-3, the V gene TRBV6-1; unclear D gene. The CDR3 has 15 amino acids. Germline CDR1 reads MNHNS; CDR2 reads SASEGT. Trimming shortened V by 6 bases and J by 5 bases, and 18 bases separated the two germline ends. Here the CDR3 reads CASRENRVMGDTQYF. The CDR3 region has the DNA TGTGCCAGCAGGGAAAATAGGGTAATGGGAGATACGCAGTATTTT.

This clonotype was counted a few times. This CDR3 is CATSRVRVSYEQYF. The DNA of the CDR3 is TGTGCCACCAGCAGAGTTCGGGTCTCCTACGAGCAGTACTTC. The chain carries TRBV15 and TRBJ2-7; D remains ambiguous. The germline V gene encodes CDR1 LNHNV and CDR2 YYDKDF (reference sequence). V was shortened by 1 base and J by 0 bases, with 7 bases between the two germline ends. The CDR3 is made up of 14 amino acids.

This chain joins TRBV20-1 and TRBJ2-5, with D unclear. The CDR3 totals 13 residues. The V and J ends lost 3 bases and 1 base respectively, with 9 bases between them. The germline V gene has CDR1 DFQATT and CDR2 SNEGSKA (reference sequence). The CDR3 is CSARWPTQETQYF. CDR3 bases: TGCAGTGCTAGGTGGCCTACCCAAGAGACCCAGTACTTC.

The gene calls are TRBV11-1 and TRBJ1-2; TRBD1 matches at 9 bases. The J segment lost 4 bases and the V segment lost 5 bases, leaving 17 bases of the junction unmatched. The germline V gene encodes CDR1 SGHAT and CDR2 FQDESV (reference sequence). This CDR3 region has 18 residues. CDR3 DNA sequence: TGTGCCAGCAGCAGCCAGACACCGGGACAGGGTACGGGCTATGGCTACACCTTC. This sequence encodes CASSSQTPGQGTGYGYTF.

The V and J genes are TRBV11-3 and TRBJ1-6; D is ambiguous. Trimming removed 1 base at V and 8 bases at J, with 6 bases between. The CDR3 has 13 amino acids. In germline, CDR1 is SGHNT, CDR2 YENEEA. The CDR3 spells CASSLGSDSPLHF. CDR3 DNA: TGTGCCAGCAGCTTAGGGTCCGATTCACCCCTCCACTTT.

This chain uses TRBV18 with TRBJ2-1, with TRBD1 identical over 9 bases. V lost 4 bases, J lost 0 bases, and 4 bases stayed unmatched. Germline CDR1 is KGHSH and CDR2 is LQKENI. The CDR3 sequence is 16 residues long. The DNA of the CDR3 is TGTGCCAGCTCACGACAACAGGGGGCCTCCTACAATGAGCAGTTCTTC. It codes for CASSRQQGASYNEQFF.

The chain joins TRBV5-5 to TRBJ2-1; possible D gene TRBD1, 6 bases. The CDR3 loop spans 13 amino acids. V lost 0 bases and J 8 bases, leaving 9 bases between the germline ends. Germline V gene data show CDR1 as SGHKS and CDR2 as YYEKEE (reference sequence). The CDR3 DNA sequence: TGTGCCAGCAGCTTGGCCCAGGGGTATGAGCAGTTCTTC. This encodes CASSLAQGYEQFF.

The chain's CDR3 is CSTRGGGQLETQYF. CDR3 sequence (DNA): TGCAGTACCCGAGGAGGGGGTCAATTGGAGACCCAGTACTTC. V is TRBV20-1 and J is TRBJ2-5; D could derive from TRBD1 or TRBD2 (6 bases each). Trimming removed 8 bases from V and 5 bases from J, with 21 bases in between. The CDR3 spans 14 residues. Looked up from germline, CDR1 is DFQATT and CDR2 is SNEGSKA (reference sequence).

This clonotype was counted at least ten times. This rearrangement joins TRBV12-3 or TRBV12-4 to TRBJ1-1, with D tentatively TRBD1 (5 bases). The length of the CDR3 is 14 residues. Deletions cut 3 bases from V and 3 bases from J, with 11 bases between. The CDR3 DNA is TGTGCCAGCAGTTTCTGGGAAGGGGACACTGAAGCTTTCTTT. It specifies CASSFWEGDTEAFF.

This clonotype was seen at least ten times. The V and J genes are TRBV18 and TRBJ1-2; no definite D call. The CDR3 totals 14 residues. Germline V gene lookup returns CDR1 KGHSH and CDR2 LQKENI. V lost 0 bases and J 5 bases, leaving 10 bases between the germline ends. The CDR3: CASSPPSGHYGYTF. The CDR3 DNA sequence: TGTGCCAGCTCACCACCGTCCGGGCATTATGGCTACACCTTC.

The chain carries TRBV28 and TRBJ2-1, with 10 nucleotides matching TRBD2. Germline V gives CDR1 MDHEN, CDR2 SYDVKM. The CDR3 has 16 residues. V lost 2 bases, J lost 9 bases, and 10 bases stayed unmatched. CDR3: CASSLGTGTSDFEQFF. The CDR3 DNA is TGTGCCAGCAGTTTAGGTACCGGGACTAGCGATTTTGAGCAGTTCTTC.

The CDR3 nucleotides read TGTGCCACCAGGGCCTTATTTGGACAGGGGCTTTCCGATGGCTACACCTTC. Protein sequence: CATRALFGQGLSDGYTF. The chain uses TRBV15 and TRBJ1-2; 9 bases fit TRBD1. V was clipped by 6 bases and J by 6 bases; unmatched bases: 17. CDR3 size: 17 residues. Germline CDR1 is LNHNV and CDR2 is YYDKDF (reference sequence).

Only a few counts were recorded for this clonotype. V and J are TRBV20-1 and TRBJ2-7, with D unclear. With 4 bases removed from V and 7 bases from J, the gap between germline ends came to 8 bases. Looked up from germline, CDR1 is DFQATT and CDR2 is SNEGSKA (reference sequence). The CDR3 consists of 10 residues. The DNA for the CDR3 is TGCAGTGCTAAGGAAACAGAGCAGTACTTC. Encoded protein: CSAKETEQYF.